The 17 T cell receptor beta chains given below trace back to one sample, sequenced in a study of neoadjuvant anti-PD-1 for oral cavity cancer. Indicated time point: after neoadjuvant nivolumab, at surgical resection. Clones were read by immunoSEQ multiplex PCR, and TCRdb kept only the in-frame ones, dropping some. The sample lists fewer than 90,000 clones; 70% to 90% were seen once. The sample here was PBMCs, taken after nivolumab (anti-PD-1) treatment. The receptors originated from a person aged 35 to 85 with oral cavity squamous cell carcinoma.

This chain joins TRBV29-1 and TRBJ1-2; 7 bases match TRBD1. The V and J ends lost 3 bases and 4 bases, in that order; junction bases with no gene match: 8. Germline V lookup: CDR1 SQVTM, CDR2 ANQGSEA. The CDR3 has 14 amino acids. Here the CDR3 DNA reads TGCAGCGTTGATGAGGGGGCTGGTGTCTATGGCTACACCTTC. It is translated as CSVDEGAGVYGYTF.

The rearrangement uses TRBV9 and TRBJ2-7, with 9 bases fitting TRBD2. The CDR3 runs to 16 residues. From germline, CDR1 is SGDLS and CDR2 YYNGEE. Trimming took 6 bases from V and 7 from J; bases not matched to a gene: 17. CDR3 residues: CASNLGSGSKGDEQYF. For the CDR3, the DNA is TGTGCCAGCAATTTAGGTAGCGGGAGTAAGGGTGATGAGCAGTACTTC.

The chain carries TRBV11-2 and TRBJ1-1; 9 bases are a match to TRBD1. The CDR3 covers 12 residues. Germline V lookup: CDR1 SGHAT, CDR2 FQNNGV. Losses at the gene ends were 8 bases for V and 6 bases for J; bases not matched to a gene: 4. CDR3 sequence: CASPGQGSEAFF. CDR3 DNA sequence: TGTGCCAGCCCGGGACAGGGATCTGAAGCTTTCTTT.

The CDR3 coding sequence is TGTGCCATCAGTGTAGGGCAGAACAATCAGCCCCAGCATTTT. This translates into CAISVGQNNQPQHF. The V gene is TRBV10-3, the J gene TRBJ1-5; D is unresolved. CDR1 is ENHRY and CDR2 is SYGVKD in the germline V gene. The V gene lost 4 bases and the J gene lost 3 bases, with 10 bases spanning the gap. The CDR3 spans 14 residues.

The chain carries TRBV19 and TRBJ2-4; D perhaps matches TRBD2 (5 bases). The germline gives CDR1 LNHDA, CDR2 SQIVND (reference sequence). This CDR3 has 14 residues. V was trimmed by 0 bases and J by 6 bases, leaving 9 bases between them. The CDR3, as DNA: TGTGCCAGTAGTATAGACAGTAGCGTAAACATTCAGTACTTC. It specifies CASSIDSSVNIQYF.

CDR3 region: CASSFSQGAQETQYF. The DNA for the CDR3 is TGTGCCAGCAGCTTCTCACAGGGGGCTCAAGAGACCCAGTACTTC. J is TRBJ2-5 and V is TRBV7-6, with 9 bases fitting TRBD1. Per germline, CDR1 SGHVS and CDR2 FNYEAQ. The length of the CDR3 is 15 residues. Trimming cost V 3 bases and J 2 bases; bases outside gene matches: 4.

This rearrangement joins TRBV19 to TRBJ2-7, with unresolved D. The V and J ends lost 5 bases and 4 bases respectively, with 12 bases between them. Germline CDR1 is LNHDA and CDR2 is SQIVND (reference sequence). The CDR3 is made up of 13 amino acids. The CDR3 is CASSPGGGYEQYF. CDR3 nucleotide sequence: TGTGCCAGTAGTCCGGGTGGCGGTTACGAGCAGTACTTC.

The V and J genes are TRBV5-6 and TRBJ2-5; D is perhaps TRBD1 or TRBD2 (6 bases each). Trimming removed 4 bases from V and 4 bases from J, with 17 bases in between. Germline loops: CDR1 SGHDT, CDR2 YYEEEE. The length of the CDR3 is 15 residues. The CDR3 DNA reads as TGTGCCAGCAGCGGGGTCGTGGGGGGCCGAGAGACCCAGTACTTC. This gives the protein CASSGVVGGRETQYF.

This chain joins TRBV19 and TRBJ2-3; TRBD1 agrees at 9 bases. The CDR3 length is 15 residues. Germline V gene sequence: CDR1 LNHDA, CDR2 SQIVND (reference sequence). With 4 bases clipped from V and 3 bases from J, the junction kept 5 bases outside the gene matches. CDR3 DNA: TGTGCCAGTAGTAGAGGACAGGGGTGGACAGATACGCAGTATTTT. Residues: CASSRGQGWTDTQYF.

The chain uses TRBV7-9 and TRBJ2-1; either TRBD1 or TRBD2 may supply D (5 bases each). Deletions cut 2 bases from V and 7 bases from J, with 21 bases between. Germline V gene lookup returns CDR1 SEHNR and CDR2 FQNEAQ (reference sequence). CDR3 length: 17 amino acids. As DNA, the CDR3 is TGTGCCAGCAGCTTAACCGGGACGATGACCAGTAAAAATGAGCAGTTCTTC. As protein: CASSLTGTMTSKNEQFF.

The chain has TRBV9 and TRBJ1-4; no clear D. V lost 0 bases and J 6 bases, leaving 9 bases between the germline ends. Germline-derived CDR1 and CDR2 are SGDLS and YYNGEE. The CDR3 is made up of 14 amino acids. The chain's CDR3 is CASSVDALYEKLFF. The CDR3 DNA sequence: TGTGCCAGCAGCGTAGATGCGTTGTATGAAAAACTGTTTTTT.

The chain joins TRBV4-2 to TRBJ2-7; possible D gene TRBD2, 6 bases. Germline assignment: CDR1 LGHNA and CDR2 YNFKEQ. This CDR3 spans 16 amino acids. Trimming removed 0 bases from V and 5 bases from J, with 17 bases in between. The DNA for the CDR3 is TGTGCCAGCAGCCAAGACGTCCAGCGGGTCTTCCACGAGCAGTACTTC. Protein product: CASSQDVQRVFHEQYF.

The chain employs TRBV6-1 and TRBJ2-4; 8 positions agree with TRBD2. V lost 2 bases to trimming and J lost 10 bases; unmatched junction nucleotides: 10. The germline V gene encodes CDR1 MNHNS and CDR2 SASEGT. This CDR3 is 15 amino acids long. This chain's CDR3 is CASSETGLAGEIQYF. Here the CDR3 DNA reads TGTGCCAGCAGTGAAACAGGGCTAGCGGGTGAGATTCAGTACTTC.

This chain connects TRBV29-1 to TRBJ2-1, with 7 bases lining up with TRBD2. Trimming cost V 5 bases and J 0 bases; bases outside gene matches: 4. CDR1 SQVTM and CDR2 ANQGSEA come from the germline V gene. This CDR3 region has 14 residues. CDR3: CSVRPSGSYNEQFF. CDR3 nucleotide sequence: TGCAGCGTTCGTCCTAGCGGCTCCTACAATGAGCAGTTCTTC.

The CDR3 bases are TGTGCCAGTAGAGGGACAGGGGGGAATGAGCAGTTCTTC. Amino acids: CASRGTGGNEQFF. The chain is built from TRBV19 and TRBJ2-1, with 11 bases that match TRBD1. Germline V gene data show CDR1 as LNHDA and CDR2 as SQIVND (reference sequence). This CDR3 is 13 amino acids long. V lost 6 bases and J lost 7; bases outside the gene matches: 2.

The chain is built from TRBV10-2 and TRBJ2-2; 14 nucleotides agree with TRBD2. This CDR3 spans 14 amino acids. The V segment lost 10 bases and the J segment 4 bases; nucleotides outside the gene matches: 2. The germline V gene encodes CDR1 WSHSY and CDR2 SAAADI. The CDR3 loop is CAIGTSGSTGELFF. CDR3 nucleotide sequence: TGCGCCATTGGGACTAGCGGGAGCACCGGGGAGCTGTTTTTT.

The rearrangement joins TRBV10-3 to TRBJ1-1; possible D gene TRBD1, 5 bases. This CDR3 has 18 amino acids. CDR1 and CDR2 (germline): ENHRY, SYGVKD. Deletions cut 3 bases from V and 3 bases from J, with 23 bases between. Written as DNA, the CDR3 is TGTGCCATCAGTGATGACTTCTTCGGGCAGGGTAAGGACACTGAAGCTTTCTTT. Protein sequence: CAISDDFFGQGKDTEAFF.